The 8 T cell receptor beta chains below come from one sample, sequenced in a study of T cells in Graves' hyperthyroidism and ophthalmopathy. The CDR3 regions of TCR beta were amplified from RNA transcripts. First-round RT-PCR with HTBI primers amplified the TCR CDR3 region. Each CDR3 protein is one row after TCRdb ran MiXCR on the multiplex PCR reads. Among around 400,000 distinct CDR3 sequences, roughly 25% were seen once, and the ten largest hold roughly 70%. Specimen: blood. The receptors stem from a man between 45 and 60 years old with Graves' hyperthyroidism.

The table lists this clonotype with many counts. The chain carries TRBV11-2 and TRBJ2-7; 7 nucleotides agree with TRBD2. CDR1 is SGHAT, CDR2 FQNNGV, per germline. The CDR3 is 13 residues long. Trimming took 8 bases from V and 9 from J; bases not matched to a gene: 13. The CDR3 is CASGLDLTSRQYF. In DNA form, the CDR3 reads TGTGCCAGCGGACTAGATTTAACGAGCAGGCAGTACTTC.

The chain joins TRBV4-1 to TRBJ2-5; D call uncertain. Germline V gene data show CDR1 as MGHRA and CDR2 as YSYEKL. The CDR3 is 14 residues long. Trimming stripped 1 base from V and 7 bases from J, with 13 bases between. The CDR3: CASSQVHPSVTQYF. As DNA, the CDR3 is TGCGCCAGCAGCCAAGTGCATCCTTCGGTGACCCAGTACTTC.

This clonotype was detected many times. The V and J genes are TRBV4-1 and TRBJ2-3, with D tentatively TRBD1 (6 bases). V was clipped by 4 bases and J by 9 bases, with 26 bases between them. This CDR3 comprises 17 residues. The germline CDR1 and CDR2 sequences are MGHRA and YSYEKL. CDR3 sequence reads: CASSLTIARGPIATQYF. The CDR3 coding sequence is TGCGCCAGCAGCCTTACAATCGCCAGGGGCCCAATTGCCACGCAGTATTTT.

This clonotype showed up just a few times. The chain is built from TRBV7-3 and TRBJ2-3; TRBD1 matches at 12 bases. Germline CDR1 and CDR2: SGHTA and FQGTGA. CDR3 size: 15 residues. The ends lost 5 bases at V and 4 bases at J; junction bases unmatched: 4. The CDR3 protein is CASSRDRGQADTQYF. The CDR3, as DNA: TGTGCCAGCAGCCGGGACAGGGGGCAGGCAGATACGCAGTATTTT.

This clonotype turned up a few times. The CDR3 DNA sequence: TGCGCCAGCAGCCAAGCACCGGGACCCTTAAACGAGCAGTACTTC. Its protein is CASSQAPGPLNEQYF. V usage is TRBV4-1 and J usage is TRBJ2-7, with D possibly being TRBD1 or TRBD2 (5 bases each). Germline CDR1 reads MGHRA; CDR2 reads YSYEKL. V was trimmed by 1 base and J by 5 bases, leaving 15 bases between them. CDR3 length: 15 amino acids.

Details on this clonotype: One end of the junction is discordant with germline, which a read error may explain. The chain has TRBV19 and TRBJ1-1; D is unresolved. The CDR3 totals 14 residues. CDR1 and CDR2 from the germline V gene are LNHDA and SQIVND (reference sequence). The CDR3, as DNA: TGTGCCAGTACCCCGCGCACAATAAACACTCAAGCTTTCTTT. Residues: CASTPRTINTQAFF.

This clonotype was seen a few times. Here the CDR3 omits its conserved ending phenylalanine or tryptophan, so a read error is the likely source. This chain links TRBV7-2 with TRBJ2-7; possibly TRBD1 or TRBD2 for D (5 bases each). Germline V CDR1 and CDR2: SGHTA, FQGNSA. The germline V and J ends were trimmed by 5 bases and 3 bases, with 17 bases remaining between them. CDR3 size: 15 residues. The CDR3 is CASSVRDGSYYEQYL. The CDR3 DNA reads TGTGCCAGCAGCGTACGGGACGGGTCGTACTACGAGCAGTACCTC.

About this clonotype itself: In this CDR3 the conserved last residue, phenylalanine or tryptophan, is missing, so a read error is likely. The rearrangement links TRBV7-4 to TRBJ2-7, with D perhaps matching TRBD1 (5 bases). Germline loops: CDR1 SGHVT, CDR2 SQSDAQ. V was clipped by 7 bases and J by 2 bases, with 9 bases between them. The CDR3 totals 12 residues. The CDR3 region has the DNA TGTGCCAGCACGTGGGGCACCTACGAGCAGTACTTA. Translation gives CASTWGTYEQYL.